This is a list of T cell receptor beta chains from one sample in a study of T cell responses to AZD1222 COVID-19 vaccine. Some clones are missing from TCRdb's copy, which holds only in-frame ones; the method was immunoSEQ multiplex PCR. The sample holds some 74,000 clones; 70% to 90% are singletons and the top ten take 1.3%. This sample comprised peripheral blood, obtained 28 days after the second AZD1222 dose. These receptors originate from an adult who received the AZD1222 COVID-19 vaccine. CDR3s include the opening cysteine and the closing phenylalanine or tryptophan. D genes are given only for firm matches. Some rows mark clone size as missing; the rest say once, few, many or name a class of expanded clone.

>NA|TRBV7-2|TRBJ2-2|TRBD1
CASSPGQGGTGELFF
TGTGCCAGCAGCCCAGGACAGGGGGGGACCGGGGAGCTGTTTTTT
>NA|TRBV19|TRBJ1-5|NA
CASSTETNSNQPQHF
TGTGCCAGTAGTACCGAGACAAATAGCAATCAGCCCCAGCATTTT
>NA|TRBV5-1|TRBJ1-2|NA
CASSLAPGRFLDYGYTF
TGCGCCAGCAGCTTGGCCCCGGGACGCTTTCTTGACTATGGCTACACCTTC
>once|TRBV19|TRBJ2-7|NA
CASRQAISYEQYF
TGTGCCAGTAGACAGGCGATTTCCTACGAGCAGTACTTC
>NA|TRBV5-4|TRBJ2-7|TRBD2
CASSTQLAGGQYEQYF
TGTGCCAGCAGTACCCAACTAGCGGGAGGGCAGTACGAGCAGTACTTC
>NA|TRBV18|TRBJ2-5|NA
CASSPDPGITQETQYF
TGTGCCAGCTCACCGGATCCCGGGATAACACAAGAGACCCAGTACTTC
>NA|TRBV21-1|TRBJ1-4|NA
CASSVREGGNEKLFF
TGTGCCAGCAGCGTGCGTGAGGGGGGAAATGAAAAACTGTTTTTT
>NA|TRBV18|TRBJ2-1|NA
CASSPSYNEQFF
TGTGCCAGCTCACCCTCCTACAATGAGCAGTTCTTC
>NA|TRBV12-1|TRBJ2-3|NA
CASTHLDHGLRDTQYF
TGTGCCAGCACCCATCTCGACCACGGACTGCGAGATACGCAGTATTTT
>NA|TRBV29-1|TRBJ1-4|TRBD1
CSVGQGAYNEKLFF
TGCAGCGTTGGTCAGGGGGCCTATAATGAAAAACTGTTTTTT
>NA|TRBV3-1/TRBV3-2|TRBJ2-7|NA
CASSRPGPQPHEQYF
TGTGCCAGCAGCCGTCCGGGTCCGCAGCCCCACGAGCAGTACTTC
>NA|TRBV4-1|TRBJ1-1|NA
CASSQGSGADTEAFF
TGCGCCAGCAGCCAAGGCTCGGGGGCCGACACTGAAGCTTTCTTT
>NA|TRBV7-8|TRBJ2-1|TRBD1
CASSSTGIDEQFF
TGTGCCAGCAGCTCGACAGGGATAGATGAGCAGTTCTTC
>once|TRBV28|TRBJ1-3|TRBD1
CASRGGTGGGNTIYF
TGTGCCAGCAGGGGTGGGACAGGTGGGGGAAACACCATATATTTT
>few|TRBV7-8|TRBJ1-5|NA
CASSSDLDQPQHF
TGTGCCAGCAGTTCGGACCTAGATCAGCCCCAGCATTTT
>NA|TRBV7-9|TRBJ1-1|NA
CASSLVARNTEAFF
TGTGCCAGCAGCTTGGTGGCTAGGAACACTGAAGCTTTCTTT
>NA|TRBV2|TRBJ2-7|TRBD2
CASSPGTSVTYEQYF
TGTGCCAGCAGTCCCGGGACTAGCGTTACCTACGAGCAGTACTTC
>NA|TRBV19|TRBJ1-4|NA
CASSDGAGRNEKLFF
TGTGCCAGTAGTGATGGGGCGGGACGGAATGAAAAACTGTTTTTT
>NA|TRBV2|TRBJ1-6|NA
CASSDPGGSSPLHF
TGTGCCAGCAGTGACCCGGGAGGCAGTTCACCCCTCCACTTT
>NA|TRBV4-3|TRBJ1-2|TRBD1
CASSQDSDRVTYGYTF
TGCGCCAGCAGCCAAGATTCGGACAGGGTGACCTATGGCTACACCTTC
>NA|TRBV7-3|TRBJ1-1|NA
CASSSEGGMNTEAFF
TGTGCCAGCAGCTCGGAAGGGGGGATGAACACTGAAGCTTTCTTT
>few|TRBV27|TRBJ1-4|TRBD1
CASSSGTGAEEKLFF
TGTGCCAGCTCCTCCGGGACAGGGGCGGAGGAAAAACTGTTTTTT
>NA|TRBV6-4|TRBJ2-1|TRBD2
CASSEGPGLAGPYNEQFF
TGTGCCAGCAGTGAGGGGCCAGGACTAGCGGGCCCCTACAATGAGCAGTTCTTC
>NA|TRBV10-3|TRBJ1-4|TRBD1
CATSAGTGGAGEEKLFF
TGTGCCACCTCCGCCGGGACAGGGGGCGCGGGGGAAGAAAAACTGTTTTTT
>NA|TRBV21-1|TRBJ2-3|NA
CASSKRTSGRSATDTQYF
TGTGCCAGCAGCAAACGGACTAGCGGGAGAAGTGCCACAGATACGCAGTATTTT
>NA|TRBV19|TRBJ1-2|NA
CAIREQSNYGYTF
TGTGCCATCAGGGAGCAATCTAACTATGGCTACACCTTC
>NA|TRBV4-2|TRBJ2-7|TRBD2
CASSQTGLVDYEQYF
TGTGCCAGCAGCCAGACGGGACTAGTAGACTACGAGCAGTACTTC
>once|TRBV29-1|TRBJ1-5|NA
CSAALSRNQPQHF
TGCAGCGCAGCCCTCTCGAGGAATCAGCCCCAGCATTTT
>NA|TRBV5-1|TRBJ1-4|NA
CASSLGAPSTNEKLFF
TGCGCCAGCAGCTTAGGGGCCCCATCAACTAATGAAAAACTGTTTTTT
>NA|TRBV29-1|TRBJ2-1|TRBD2
CSVGGGLFYEQFF
TGCAGCGTTGGCGGGGGACTTTTTTATGAGCAGTTCTTC
>NA|TRBV7-9|TRBJ1-1|NA
CASSLSGGGSEAFF
TGTGCCAGCAGCTTATCCGGGGGTGGGAGTGAAGCTTTCTTT
>NA|TRBV29-1|TRBJ2-7|NA
CSVARDEDTEQYF
TGCAGCGTCGCCCGGGACGAAGATACCGAGCAGTACTTC
>NA|TRBV11-2|TRBJ1-5|NA
CASSSGGNQPQHF
TGTGCCAGCAGCTCCGGGGGGAATCAGCCCCAGCATTTT
>once|TRBV18|TRBJ1-2|TRBD1
CASSPLDRTNYGYTF
TGTGCCAGCTCACCCCTGGACAGGACTAACTATGGCTACACCTTC
>NA|TRBV28|TRBJ1-1|NA
CASSWSTAPRTEAFF
TGTGCCAGCAGTTGGTCCACAGCGCCTCGGACTGAAGCTTTCTTT
>NA|TRBV7-3|TRBJ2-3|NA
CASSLNEGTDTQYF
TGTGCCAGCAGCTTAAATGAGGGAACAGATACGCAGTATTTT
>NA|TRBV6-1|TRBJ1-2|NA
CASSDQGVYGYTF
TGTGCCAGCAGTGATCAAGGGGTCTATGGCTACACCTTC
>NA|TRBV19|TRBJ1-1|NA
CASSIQTVNAEAFF
TGTGCCAGTAGTATCCAGACAGTGAACGCTGAAGCTTTCTTT
>NA|TRBV10-3|TRBJ1-1|NA
CAISTKRPNTEAFF
TGTGCCATCAGCACTAAGAGACCGAACACTGAAGCTTTCTTT